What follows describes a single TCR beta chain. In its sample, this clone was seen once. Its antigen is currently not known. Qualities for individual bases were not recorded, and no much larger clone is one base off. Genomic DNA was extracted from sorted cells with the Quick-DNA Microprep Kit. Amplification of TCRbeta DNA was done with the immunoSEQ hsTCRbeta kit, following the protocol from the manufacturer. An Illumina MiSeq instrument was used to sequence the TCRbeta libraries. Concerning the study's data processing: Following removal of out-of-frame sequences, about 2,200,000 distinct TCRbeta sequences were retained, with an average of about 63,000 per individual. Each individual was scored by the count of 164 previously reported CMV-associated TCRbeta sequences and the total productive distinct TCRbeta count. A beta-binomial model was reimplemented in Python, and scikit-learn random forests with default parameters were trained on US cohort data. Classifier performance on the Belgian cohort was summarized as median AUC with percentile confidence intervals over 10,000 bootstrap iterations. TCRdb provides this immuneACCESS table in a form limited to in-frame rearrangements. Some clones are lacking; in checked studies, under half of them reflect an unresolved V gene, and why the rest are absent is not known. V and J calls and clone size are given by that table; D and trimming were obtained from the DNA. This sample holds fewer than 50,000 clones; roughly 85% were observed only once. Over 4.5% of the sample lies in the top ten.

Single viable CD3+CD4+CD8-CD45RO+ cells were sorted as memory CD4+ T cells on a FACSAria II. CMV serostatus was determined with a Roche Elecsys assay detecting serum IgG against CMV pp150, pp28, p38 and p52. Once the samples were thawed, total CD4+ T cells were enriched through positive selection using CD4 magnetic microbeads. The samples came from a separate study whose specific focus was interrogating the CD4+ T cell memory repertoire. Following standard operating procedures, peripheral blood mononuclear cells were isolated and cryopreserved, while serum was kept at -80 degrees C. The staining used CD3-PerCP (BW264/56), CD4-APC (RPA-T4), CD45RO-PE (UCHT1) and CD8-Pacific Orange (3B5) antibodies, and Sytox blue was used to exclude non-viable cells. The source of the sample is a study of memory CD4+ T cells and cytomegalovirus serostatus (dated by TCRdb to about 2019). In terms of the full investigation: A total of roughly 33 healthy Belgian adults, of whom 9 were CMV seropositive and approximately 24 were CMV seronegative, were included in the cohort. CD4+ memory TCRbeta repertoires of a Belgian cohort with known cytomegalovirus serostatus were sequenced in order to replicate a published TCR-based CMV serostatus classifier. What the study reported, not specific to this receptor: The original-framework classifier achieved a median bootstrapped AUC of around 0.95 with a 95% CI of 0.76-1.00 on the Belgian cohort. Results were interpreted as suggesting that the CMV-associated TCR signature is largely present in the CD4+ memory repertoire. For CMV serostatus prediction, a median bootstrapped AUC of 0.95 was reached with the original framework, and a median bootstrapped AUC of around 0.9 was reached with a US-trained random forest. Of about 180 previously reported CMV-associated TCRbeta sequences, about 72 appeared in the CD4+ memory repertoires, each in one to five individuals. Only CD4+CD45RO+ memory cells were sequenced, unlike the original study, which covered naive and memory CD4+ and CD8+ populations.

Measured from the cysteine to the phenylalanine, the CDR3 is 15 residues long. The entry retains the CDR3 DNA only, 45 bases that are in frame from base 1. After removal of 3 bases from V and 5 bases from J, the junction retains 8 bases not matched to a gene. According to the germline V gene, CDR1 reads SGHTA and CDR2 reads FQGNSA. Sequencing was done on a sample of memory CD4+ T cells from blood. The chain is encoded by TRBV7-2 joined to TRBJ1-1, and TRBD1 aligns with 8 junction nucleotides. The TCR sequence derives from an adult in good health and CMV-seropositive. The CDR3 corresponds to CASSFPAGGQTEAFF. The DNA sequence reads TGTGCCAGCAGCTTCCCGGCAGGGGGCCAGACTGAAGCTTTCTTT.